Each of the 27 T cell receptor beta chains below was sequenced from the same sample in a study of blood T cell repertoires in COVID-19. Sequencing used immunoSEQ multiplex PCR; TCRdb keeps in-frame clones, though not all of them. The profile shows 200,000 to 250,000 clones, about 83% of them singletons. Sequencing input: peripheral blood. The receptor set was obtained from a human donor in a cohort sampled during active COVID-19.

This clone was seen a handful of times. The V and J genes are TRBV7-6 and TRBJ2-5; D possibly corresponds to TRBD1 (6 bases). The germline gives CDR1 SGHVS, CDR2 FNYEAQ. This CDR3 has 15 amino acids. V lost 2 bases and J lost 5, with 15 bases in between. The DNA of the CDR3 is TGTGCCAGCAGCTTAAGCTCAGTGAGGGGGGAGACCCAGTACTTC. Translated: CASSLSSVRGETQYF.

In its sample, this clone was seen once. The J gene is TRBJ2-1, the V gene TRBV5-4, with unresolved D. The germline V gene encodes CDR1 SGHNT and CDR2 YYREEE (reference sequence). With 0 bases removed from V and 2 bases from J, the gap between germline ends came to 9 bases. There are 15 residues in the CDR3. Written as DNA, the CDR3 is TGTGCCAGCAGCTTGGAACCAGTAACCTACAATGAGCAGTTCTTC. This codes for CASSLEPVTYNEQFF. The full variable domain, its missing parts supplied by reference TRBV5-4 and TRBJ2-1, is ETGVTQSPTHLIKTRGQQVTLRCSSQSGHNTVSWYQQALGQGPQFIFQYYREEENGRGNFPPRFSGLQFPNYSSELNVNALELDDSALYLCASSLEPVTYNEQFFGPGTRLTVL.

The CDR3 loop reads CASSYASYEQYF. For the CDR3, the DNA is TGTGCCAGCAGCTACGCGAGCTACGAGCAGTACTTC. The rearrangement uses TRBV5-5 and TRBJ2-7; D remains ambiguous. The length of the CDR3 is 12 residues. V dropped 3 bases and J dropped 3 bases, with 7 bases sitting between them. CDR1 is SGHKS, CDR2 YYEKEE, per germline (reference sequence).

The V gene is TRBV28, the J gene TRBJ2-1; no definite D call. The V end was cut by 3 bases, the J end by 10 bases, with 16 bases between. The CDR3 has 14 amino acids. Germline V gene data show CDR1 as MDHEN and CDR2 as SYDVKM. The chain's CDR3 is CASSFPLDTTEQFF. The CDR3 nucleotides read TGTGCCAGCAGTTTCCCCCTCGACACAACGGAGCAGTTCTTC.

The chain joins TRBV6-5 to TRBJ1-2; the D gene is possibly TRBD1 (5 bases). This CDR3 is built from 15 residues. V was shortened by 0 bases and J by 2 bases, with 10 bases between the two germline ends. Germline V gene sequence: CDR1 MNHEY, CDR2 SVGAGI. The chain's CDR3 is CASSYSGRENYGYTF. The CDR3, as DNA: TGTGCCAGCAGTTACTCAGGCAGGGAAAACTATGGCTACACCTTC.

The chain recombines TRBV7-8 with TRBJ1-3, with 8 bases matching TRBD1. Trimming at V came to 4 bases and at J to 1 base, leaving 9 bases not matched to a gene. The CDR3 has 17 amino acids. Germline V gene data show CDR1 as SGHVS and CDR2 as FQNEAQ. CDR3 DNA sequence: TGTGCCAGCAGCTCGGGGACAGGCTGGCAATCTGGAAACACCATATATTTT. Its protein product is CASSSGTGWQSGNTIYF.

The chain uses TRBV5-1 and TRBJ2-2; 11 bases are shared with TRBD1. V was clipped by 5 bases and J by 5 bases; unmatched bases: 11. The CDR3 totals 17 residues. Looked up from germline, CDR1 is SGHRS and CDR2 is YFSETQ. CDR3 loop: CASSTHGQGARTGELFF. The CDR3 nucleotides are TGCGCCAGCAGTACCCACGGACAGGGGGCACGAACCGGGGAGCTGTTTTTT.

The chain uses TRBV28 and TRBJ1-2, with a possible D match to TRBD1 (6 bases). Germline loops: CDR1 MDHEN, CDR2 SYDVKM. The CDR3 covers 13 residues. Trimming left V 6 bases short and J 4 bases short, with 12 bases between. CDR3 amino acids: CASSLQGGYGYTF. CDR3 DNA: TGTGCCAGCAGCCTACAGGGTGGCTATGGCTACACCTTC.

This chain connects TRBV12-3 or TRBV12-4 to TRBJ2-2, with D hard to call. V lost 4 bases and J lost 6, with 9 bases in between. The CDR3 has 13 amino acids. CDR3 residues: CASSYEVAGELFF. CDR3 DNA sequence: TGTGCCAGCAGTTATGAGGTCGCCGGGGAGCTGTTTTTT.

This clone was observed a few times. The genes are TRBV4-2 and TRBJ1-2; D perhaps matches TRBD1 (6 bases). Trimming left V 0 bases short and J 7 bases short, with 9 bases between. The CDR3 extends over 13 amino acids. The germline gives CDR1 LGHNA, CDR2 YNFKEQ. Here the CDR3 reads CASSQEQGLGYTF. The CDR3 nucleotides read TGTGCCAGCAGCCAAGAACAGGGTCTTGGCTACACCTTC.

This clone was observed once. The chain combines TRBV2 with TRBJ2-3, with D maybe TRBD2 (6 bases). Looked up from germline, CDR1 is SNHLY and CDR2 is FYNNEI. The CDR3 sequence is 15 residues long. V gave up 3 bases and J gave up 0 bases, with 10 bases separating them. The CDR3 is CASSDGRWSTDTQYF. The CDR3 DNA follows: TGTGCCAGCAGTGATGGGAGGTGGAGCACAGATACGCAGTATTTT.

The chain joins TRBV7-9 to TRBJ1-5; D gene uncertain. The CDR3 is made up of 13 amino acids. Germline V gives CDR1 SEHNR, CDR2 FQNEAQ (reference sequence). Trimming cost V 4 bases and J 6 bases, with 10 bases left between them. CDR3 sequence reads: CASSSGLAQPQHF. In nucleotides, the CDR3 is TGTGCCAGCAGCTCTGGGTTAGCTCAGCCCCAGCATTTT.

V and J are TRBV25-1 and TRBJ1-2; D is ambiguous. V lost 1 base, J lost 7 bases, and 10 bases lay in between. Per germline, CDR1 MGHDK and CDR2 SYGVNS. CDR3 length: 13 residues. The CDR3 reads CASSELRERGYTF. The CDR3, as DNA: TGTGCCAGCAGTGAATTGAGGGAGCGTGGCTACACCTTC.

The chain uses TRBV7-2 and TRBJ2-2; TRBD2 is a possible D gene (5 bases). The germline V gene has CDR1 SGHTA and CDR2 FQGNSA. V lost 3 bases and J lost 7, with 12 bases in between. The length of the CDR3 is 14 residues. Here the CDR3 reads CASSLARGGGELFF. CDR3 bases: TGTGCCAGCAGCTTGGCCCGGGGTGGCGGGGAGCTGTTTTTT. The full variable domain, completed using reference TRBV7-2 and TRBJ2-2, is GAGVSQSPSNKVTEKGKDVELRCDPISGHTALYWYRQSLGQGLEFLIYFQGNSAPDKSGLPSDRFSAERTGGSVSTLTIQRTQQEDSAVYLCASSLARGGGELFFGEGSRLTVL.

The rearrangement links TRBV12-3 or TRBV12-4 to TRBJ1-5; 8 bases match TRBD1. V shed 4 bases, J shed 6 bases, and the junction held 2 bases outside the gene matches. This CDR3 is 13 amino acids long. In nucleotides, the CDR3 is TGTGCCAGCAGTTCCAGGGGGCGTCAGCCCCAGCATTTT. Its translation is CASSSRGRQPQHF.

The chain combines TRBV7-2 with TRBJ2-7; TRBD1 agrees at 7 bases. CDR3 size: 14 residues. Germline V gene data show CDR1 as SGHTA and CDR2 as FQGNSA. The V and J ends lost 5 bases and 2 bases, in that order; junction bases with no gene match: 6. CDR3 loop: CASSPGQATYEQYF. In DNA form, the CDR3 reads TGTGCCAGCAGCCCAGGACAGGCGACCTACGAGCAGTACTTC.

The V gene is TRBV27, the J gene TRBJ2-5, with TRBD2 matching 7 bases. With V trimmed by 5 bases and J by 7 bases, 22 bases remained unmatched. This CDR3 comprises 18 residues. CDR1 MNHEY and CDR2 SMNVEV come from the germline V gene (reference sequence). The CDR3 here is CASSPRGRAKGSPRTQYF. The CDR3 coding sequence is TGTGCCAGCAGTCCTCGGGGGAGGGCCAAAGGGAGCCCCAGGACCCAGTACTTC.

The DNA for the CDR3 is TGTGCCAGCGATGCGGGCTCTGGAAACACCATATATTTT. This sequence encodes CASDAGSGNTIYF. V usage is TRBV6-5 and J usage is TRBJ1-3; D unresolved. The V end lost 8 bases, the J end lost 0 bases, and 8 bases lay between the germline ends. Germline V gene lookup returns CDR1 MNHEY and CDR2 SVGAGI. This CDR3 spans 13 amino acids.

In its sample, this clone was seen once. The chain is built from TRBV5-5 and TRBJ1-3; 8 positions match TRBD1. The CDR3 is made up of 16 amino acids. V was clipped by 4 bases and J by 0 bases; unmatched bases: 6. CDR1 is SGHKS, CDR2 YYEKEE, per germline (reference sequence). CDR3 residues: CASSLGQVGSGNTIYF. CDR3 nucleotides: TGTGCCAGCAGCCTGGGACAGGTTGGCTCTGGAAACACCATATATTTT.

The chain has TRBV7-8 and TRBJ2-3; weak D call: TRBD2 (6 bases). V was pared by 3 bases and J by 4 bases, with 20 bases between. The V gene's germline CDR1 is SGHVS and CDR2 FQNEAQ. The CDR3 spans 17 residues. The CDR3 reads CASSLYLERRAADTQYF. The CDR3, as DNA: TGTGCCAGCAGCTTGTACCTAGAGCGGAGGGCCGCAGATACGCAGTATTTT.

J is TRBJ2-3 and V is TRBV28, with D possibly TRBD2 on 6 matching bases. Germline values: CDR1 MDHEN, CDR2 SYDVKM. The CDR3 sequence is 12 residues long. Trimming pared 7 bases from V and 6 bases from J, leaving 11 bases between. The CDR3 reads CASTAGTDTQYF. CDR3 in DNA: TGTGCCAGCACTGCGGGGACGGATACGCAGTATTTT.

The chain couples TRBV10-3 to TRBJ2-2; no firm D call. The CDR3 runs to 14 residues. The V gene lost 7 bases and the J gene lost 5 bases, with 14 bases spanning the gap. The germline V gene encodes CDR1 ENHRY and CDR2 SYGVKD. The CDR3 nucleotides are TGTGCCATCACCCAGCGCGAGATTACCGGGGAGCTGTTTTTT. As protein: CAITQREITGELFF.

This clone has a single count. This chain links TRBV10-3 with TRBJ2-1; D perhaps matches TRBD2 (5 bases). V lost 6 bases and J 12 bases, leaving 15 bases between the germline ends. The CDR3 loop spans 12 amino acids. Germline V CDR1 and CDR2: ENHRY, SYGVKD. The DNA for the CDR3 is TGTGCCATCAGCGACCTAGGAGGTGGGCAGTTCTTC. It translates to CAISDLGGGQFF.

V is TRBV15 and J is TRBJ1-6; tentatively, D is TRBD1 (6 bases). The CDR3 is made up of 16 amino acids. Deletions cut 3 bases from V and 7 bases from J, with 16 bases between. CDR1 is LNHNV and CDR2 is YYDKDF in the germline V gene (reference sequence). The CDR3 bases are TGTGCCACCAGCAGGGACCCTTTAGGGACAAATTCACCCCTCCACTTT. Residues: CATSRDPLGTNSPLHF.

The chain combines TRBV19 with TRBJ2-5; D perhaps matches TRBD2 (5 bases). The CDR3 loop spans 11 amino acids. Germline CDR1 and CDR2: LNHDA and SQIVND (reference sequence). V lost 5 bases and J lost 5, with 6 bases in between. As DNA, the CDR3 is TGTGCCAGTAGTTCGGGGGAGACCCAGTACTTC. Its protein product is CASSSGETQYF.

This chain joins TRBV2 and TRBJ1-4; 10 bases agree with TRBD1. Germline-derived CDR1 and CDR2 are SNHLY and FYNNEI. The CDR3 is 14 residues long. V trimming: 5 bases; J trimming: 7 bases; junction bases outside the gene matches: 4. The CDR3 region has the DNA TGTGCCAGCAGTTCCGGGACAGGGGTTGAAAAACTGTTTTTT. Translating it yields CASSSGTGVEKLFF.

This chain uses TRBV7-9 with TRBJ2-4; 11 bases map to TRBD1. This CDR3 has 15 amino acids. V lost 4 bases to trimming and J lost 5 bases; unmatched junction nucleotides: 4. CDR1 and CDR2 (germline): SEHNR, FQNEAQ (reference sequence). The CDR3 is CASSSDRGRQNIQYF. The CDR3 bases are TGTGCCAGCAGCTCGGACAGGGGGCGGCAAAACATTCAGTACTTC.